This passage covers 2 T cell receptor beta chains from one sample sequenced in a study of CD4 T cells in relation to SARS-CoV-2 and coronaviruses (dated by TCRdb to the early 2020s). Library generation was performed with the immunoSEQ multiplex PCR assay. Here the immuneACCESS table is served through TCRdb, limited to in-frame sequences with V and J called. Missing clones are a known gap in these copies; in checked studies unresolved V genes cover under half, and the rest lacks a known reason. The sample records around 70,000 clones, over 80% of which are singletons. Jointly, the top ten make up 1.6% of the sample. CD4+ T cells from unexposed donors were collected before the COVID-19 pandemic (2011-2018). The sample was memory CD4+ T cells from PBMCs. The cell subset or site label on this specimen signifies: memory (non-naive) CD4+ T cells. The receptors here all came from a human donor in good health.

The rearrangement joins TRBV10-3 to TRBJ2-3, with 7 bases fitting TRBD2. Germline CDR1 reads ENHRY; CDR2 reads SYGVKD. This CDR3 comprises 16 residues. The V segment lost 0 bases and the J segment 6 bases; nucleotides outside the gene matches: 9. This CDR3 reads CAISESGGRNSDTQYF. For the CDR3, the DNA is TGTGCCATCAGTGAGTCGGGCGGGAGAAACTCGGATACGCAGTATTTT.

The V call is TRBV28, the J call TRBJ1-6, with TRBD1 as a possible D gene (6 bases). V gave up 7 bases and J gave up 9 bases, with 19 bases separating them. In germline, CDR1 is MDHEN, CDR2 SYDVKM. This CDR3 comprises 15 residues. The CDR3 DNA reads TGTGCCAGCACCCCGAGGGGGGTAGGTGGTTCACCCCTCCACTTT. Its protein product is CASTPRGVGGSPLHF.